A selection of T cell receptor beta chains follows, all from one sample in a study of T cells in Graves' hyperthyroidism and ophthalmopathy. A single record per CDR3 protein comes from TCRdb applying MiXCR to the multiplex PCR reads. Of approximately 270,000 distinct CDR3 sequences listed, just over 14% are singletons. The sample consisted of blood. These receptors came from a woman between 35 and 50 years old with Graves' hyperthyroidism that later progressed to Graves' ophthalmopathy. The CDR3 runs from the conserved cysteine through the conserved F or W. A D gene is named only where the DNA matches it firmly. Expanded clones are given a class, and other clones once, few, many or no size at all.

>TRBJ1-6|.|.|TRBV20-1|15
CSAPASGPLNSPLHF
TGCAGTGCCCCGGCCTCGGGCCCCCTTAATTCACCCCTCCACTTT
>TRBJ1-6|.|.|TRBV2|15
CASSASGASNSPLHF
TGTGCCAGCAGTGCATCAGGGGCATCAAATTCACCCCTCCACTTT
>TRBJ1-4|.|many|TRBV7-8|17
CASSPLDSGTRVGKLFF
TGTGCCAGCAGCCCTCTTGACAGTGGCACCCGGGTTGGGAAACTGTTTTTT
>TRBJ2-2|.|many|TRBV29-1|15
CSVPRGGTNTGELFF
TGCAGCGTTCCCAGGGGGGGGACTAACACCGGGGAGCTGTTTTTT
>TRBJ2-7|.|many|TRBV2|18
CASSEAPFDRSSHDEQYF
TGTGCCAGCAGTGAAGCACCTTTCGACAGGAGTTCTCACGACGAGCAGTACTTC
>TRBJ1-6|TRBD1|many|TRBV7-8|14
CASSLDRGWSPLHF
TGTGCCAGCAGCCTGGACAGGGGTTGGTCACCCCTCCACTTT
>TRBJ2-2|TRBD2|.|TRBV9|15
CASTMTSGSAGELFF
TGTGCCAGCACCATGACTAGCGGGAGTGCCGGGGAGCTGTTTTTT
>TRBJ2-3|.|many|TRBV12-3/TRBV12-4|16
CASSLAKDSPTDTQYF
TGTGCCAGCAGTTTAGCAAAGGACAGCCCCACAGATACGCAGTATTTT
>TRBJ2-1|TRBD2|.|TRBV6-1|17
CASSEILGLAVGNEQFF
TGTGCCAGCAGTGAAATTTTGGGACTAGCGGTAGGTAATGAGCAGTTCTTC
>TRBJ2-1|.|few|TRBV14|15
CASSQVRSGNNEQFF
TGTGCCAGCAGCCAAGTACGAAGCGGCAACAATGAGCAGTTCTTC
>TRBJ2-2|.|many|TRBV19|17
CASNDSGDNGDTGELFF
TGTGCCAGTAACGACAGCGGAGATAATGGGGACACCGGGGAGCTGTTTTTT
>TRBJ2-1|TRBD2|many|TRBV20-1|15
CSARDRAGVYNEQFF
TGCAGTGCTAGAGATAGAGCGGGAGTGTATAATGAGCAGTTCTTC
>TRBJ2-2|TRBD2|many|TRBV29-1|15
CSVGLAGSGAGELFF
TGCAGCGTTGGTTTAGCGGGATCGGGGGCCGGGGAGCTGTTTTTT
>TRBJ2-7|TRBD2|many|TRBV5-5|15
CASSLETSGFYEQYF
TGTGCCAGCAGCTTGGAGACTAGCGGGTTCTACGAGCAGTACTTC
>TRBJ1-2|.|many|TRBV2|13
CASLPGPPGGYTF
TGTGCCAGCCTACCGGGACCACCTGGGGGCTACACCTTC
>TRBJ2-3|.|many|TRBV29-1|13
CSVGGSGTDTQYF
TGCAGCGTTGGGGGGAGTGGCACAGATACGCAGTATTTT
>TRBJ1-2|.|many|TRBV28|13
CASSSGVVGGYTF
TGTGCCAGCAGTTCAGGGGTCGTGGGGGGCTACACCTTC
>TRBJ2-1|.|.|TRBV24-1|14
CATGDTLAHNEQFF
TGTGCCACCGGTGATACTTTAGCTCACAATGAGCAGTTCTTC
>TRBJ1-5|.|many|TRBV28|15
CASSLPRGPNQPQHF
TGTGCCAGCAGTCTCCCTCGGGGTCCCAATCAGCCCCAGCATTTT
>TRBJ2-1|.|many|TRBV14|15
CASSQDKDWRNEQFF
TGTGCCAGCAGCCAAGATAAGGATTGGCGCAATGAGCAGTTCTTC
>TRBJ1-1|TRBD1|many|TRBV18|16
CASSPPSQGSNTEAFF
TGTGCCAGCTCACCACCGTCACAGGGGTCGAACACTGAAGCTTTCTTT
>TRBJ2-5|.|many|TRBV19|15
CASSSQRSYQETQYF
TGTGCCAGTAGTAGCCAGCGGTCGTACCAAGAGACCCAGTACTTC
>TRBJ2-7|.|many|TRBV7-3|14
CASSHGGLPYEQYF
TGTGCCAGCAGCCATGGTGGTTTACCCTACGAGCAGTACTTC
>TRBJ2-3|TRBD2|.|TRBV28|15
CASNPSGSRADTQYF
TGTGCCAGCAACCCTAGCGGGAGTAGGGCAGATACGCAGTATTTT
>TRBJ2-3|TRBD2|many|TRBV15|16
CATSVGTSGATDTQYF
TGTGCCACCAGCGTCGGAACTAGCGGGGCCACAGATACGCAGTATTTT
>TRBJ2-3|TRBD2|few|TRBV5-1|15
CASTREGRGTDTQYF
TGCGCCAGCACACGGGAGGGCCGAGGAACAGATACGCAGTATTTT
>TRBJ1-5|TRBD1|many|TRBV6-5|14
CASSYNRGDQPQHF
TGTGCCAGCAGTTATAACAGGGGTGATCAGCCCCAGCATTTT
>TRBJ2-7|.|many|TRBV28|15
CASSTRDTQSYEQYF
TGTGCCAGCAGTACCCGGGACACCCAATCCTACGAGCAGTACTTC
>TRBJ2-5|.|once|TRBV3-1|15
CASSQDLGGGEAQYF
TGTGCCAGCAGCCAAGATCTGGGGGGAGGAGAGGCGCAGTACTTC
>TRBJ1-5|.|many|TRBV6-2/TRBV6-3|13
CASSGVPGKPQHF
TGTGCCAGCAGTGGGGTCCCGGGAAAGCCCCAGCATTTT
>TRBJ2-7|.|many|TRBV27|14
CASSRDLSSYEQYF
TGTGCCAGCAGCCGGGACCTCAGTTCCTACGAGCAGTACTTC
>TRBJ2-7|.|.|TRBV28|13
CASSLDLPYEQYF
TGTGCCAGCAGTTTGGACCTTCCCTACGAGCAGTACTTC
>TRBJ1-2|TRBD1|.|TRBV3-1|15
CASSQNRDRDYGYTF
TGTGCCAGCAGCCAAAACCGGGACAGAGACTATGGCTACACCTTC
>TRBJ2-3|.|many|TRBV24-1|15
CATSDPRESTDTQYF
TGTGCCACCAGTGATCCCCGGGAAAGCACAGATACGCAGTATTTT
>TRBJ2-5|.|few|TRBV2|13
CASSTGHQETQYF
TGTGCCAGCAGTACGGGACACCAAGAGACCCAGTACTTC
>TRBJ2-3|.|many|TRBV28|15
CASSYYQSTVDTQYF
TGTGCCAGCAGCTATTACCAATCTACGGTAGATACGCAGTATTTT
>TRBJ2-1|.|few|TRBV28|16
CATLMSGTTSYNEQFF
TGTGCCACCCTAATGTCCGGGACCACCTCCTACAATGAGCAGTTCTTC
>TRBJ2-1|.|.|TRBV4-2|15
CASSHEAGRYNEQFF
TGTGCCAGCAGCCACGAGGCGGGACGCTACAATGAGCAGTTCTTC
>TRBJ2-2|TRBD2|many|TRBV12-3/TRBV12-4|16
CASRGTSGRVTGELFF
TGTGCCAGCAGAGGGACTAGCGGGAGGGTCACCGGGGAGCTGTTTTTT
>TRBJ1-6|.|few|TRBV2|16
CASSQQDRPYNSPLHF
TGTGCCAGCAGCCAACAAGACAGGCCCTATAATTCACCCCTCCACTTT